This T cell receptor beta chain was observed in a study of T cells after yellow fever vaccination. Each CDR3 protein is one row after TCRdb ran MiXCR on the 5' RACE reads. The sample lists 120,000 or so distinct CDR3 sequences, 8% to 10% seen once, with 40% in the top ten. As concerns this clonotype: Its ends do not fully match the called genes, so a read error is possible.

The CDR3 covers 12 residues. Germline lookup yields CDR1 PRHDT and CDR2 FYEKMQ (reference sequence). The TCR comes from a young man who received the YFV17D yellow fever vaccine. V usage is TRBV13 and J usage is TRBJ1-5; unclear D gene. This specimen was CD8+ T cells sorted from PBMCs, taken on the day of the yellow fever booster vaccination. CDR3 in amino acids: CASSHSNQLQHF. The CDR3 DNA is TGTGCCAGCAGCCATAGCAATCAGCTCCAGCATTTT. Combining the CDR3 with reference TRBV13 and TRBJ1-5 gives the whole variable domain AAGVIQSPRHLIKEKRETATLKCYPIPRHDTVYWYQQGPGQDPQFLISFYEKMQSDKGSIPDRFSAQQFSDYHSELNMSSLELGDSALYFCASSHSNQLQHFGDGTRLSIL.